This T cell receptor beta chain is from a study of human T cells and chemical hapten exposure. About the study: DPC at 2% was the sensitizing agent, placed on about 2 cm by about 2 cm of upper inner arm skin.

CDR1 and CDR2 from the germline V gene are DFQATT and SNEGSKA (reference sequence). CDR3 length: 13 residues. TCRdb reprocessed the RACE reads via MiXCR and lists one record per CDR3 protein. The table has over 55,000 distinct CDR3 sequences, roughly 11% seen once; the top ten hold roughly 1.5%. The time point was: patch test 3, about 24 weeks after DPC sensitization. Noted treatment: therapeutic diphenylcyclopropenone sensitization with weekly scalp DPC. This sample comprised whole blood, obtained in connection with sensitization to the hapten diphenylcyclopropenone (DPC). The chain combines TRBV20-1 with TRBJ2-1, with D perhaps being TRBD1 or TRBD2 (5 bases each). This receptor was identified in a woman aged 45-59 years with alopecia areata. Some clones in this sample may be carry-over from other donors' samples. CDR3 DNA: TGCAGCCTGTACGGGGCCCGAAGGGAAGAGCAGTTCTTC. This translates into CSLYGARREEQFF.